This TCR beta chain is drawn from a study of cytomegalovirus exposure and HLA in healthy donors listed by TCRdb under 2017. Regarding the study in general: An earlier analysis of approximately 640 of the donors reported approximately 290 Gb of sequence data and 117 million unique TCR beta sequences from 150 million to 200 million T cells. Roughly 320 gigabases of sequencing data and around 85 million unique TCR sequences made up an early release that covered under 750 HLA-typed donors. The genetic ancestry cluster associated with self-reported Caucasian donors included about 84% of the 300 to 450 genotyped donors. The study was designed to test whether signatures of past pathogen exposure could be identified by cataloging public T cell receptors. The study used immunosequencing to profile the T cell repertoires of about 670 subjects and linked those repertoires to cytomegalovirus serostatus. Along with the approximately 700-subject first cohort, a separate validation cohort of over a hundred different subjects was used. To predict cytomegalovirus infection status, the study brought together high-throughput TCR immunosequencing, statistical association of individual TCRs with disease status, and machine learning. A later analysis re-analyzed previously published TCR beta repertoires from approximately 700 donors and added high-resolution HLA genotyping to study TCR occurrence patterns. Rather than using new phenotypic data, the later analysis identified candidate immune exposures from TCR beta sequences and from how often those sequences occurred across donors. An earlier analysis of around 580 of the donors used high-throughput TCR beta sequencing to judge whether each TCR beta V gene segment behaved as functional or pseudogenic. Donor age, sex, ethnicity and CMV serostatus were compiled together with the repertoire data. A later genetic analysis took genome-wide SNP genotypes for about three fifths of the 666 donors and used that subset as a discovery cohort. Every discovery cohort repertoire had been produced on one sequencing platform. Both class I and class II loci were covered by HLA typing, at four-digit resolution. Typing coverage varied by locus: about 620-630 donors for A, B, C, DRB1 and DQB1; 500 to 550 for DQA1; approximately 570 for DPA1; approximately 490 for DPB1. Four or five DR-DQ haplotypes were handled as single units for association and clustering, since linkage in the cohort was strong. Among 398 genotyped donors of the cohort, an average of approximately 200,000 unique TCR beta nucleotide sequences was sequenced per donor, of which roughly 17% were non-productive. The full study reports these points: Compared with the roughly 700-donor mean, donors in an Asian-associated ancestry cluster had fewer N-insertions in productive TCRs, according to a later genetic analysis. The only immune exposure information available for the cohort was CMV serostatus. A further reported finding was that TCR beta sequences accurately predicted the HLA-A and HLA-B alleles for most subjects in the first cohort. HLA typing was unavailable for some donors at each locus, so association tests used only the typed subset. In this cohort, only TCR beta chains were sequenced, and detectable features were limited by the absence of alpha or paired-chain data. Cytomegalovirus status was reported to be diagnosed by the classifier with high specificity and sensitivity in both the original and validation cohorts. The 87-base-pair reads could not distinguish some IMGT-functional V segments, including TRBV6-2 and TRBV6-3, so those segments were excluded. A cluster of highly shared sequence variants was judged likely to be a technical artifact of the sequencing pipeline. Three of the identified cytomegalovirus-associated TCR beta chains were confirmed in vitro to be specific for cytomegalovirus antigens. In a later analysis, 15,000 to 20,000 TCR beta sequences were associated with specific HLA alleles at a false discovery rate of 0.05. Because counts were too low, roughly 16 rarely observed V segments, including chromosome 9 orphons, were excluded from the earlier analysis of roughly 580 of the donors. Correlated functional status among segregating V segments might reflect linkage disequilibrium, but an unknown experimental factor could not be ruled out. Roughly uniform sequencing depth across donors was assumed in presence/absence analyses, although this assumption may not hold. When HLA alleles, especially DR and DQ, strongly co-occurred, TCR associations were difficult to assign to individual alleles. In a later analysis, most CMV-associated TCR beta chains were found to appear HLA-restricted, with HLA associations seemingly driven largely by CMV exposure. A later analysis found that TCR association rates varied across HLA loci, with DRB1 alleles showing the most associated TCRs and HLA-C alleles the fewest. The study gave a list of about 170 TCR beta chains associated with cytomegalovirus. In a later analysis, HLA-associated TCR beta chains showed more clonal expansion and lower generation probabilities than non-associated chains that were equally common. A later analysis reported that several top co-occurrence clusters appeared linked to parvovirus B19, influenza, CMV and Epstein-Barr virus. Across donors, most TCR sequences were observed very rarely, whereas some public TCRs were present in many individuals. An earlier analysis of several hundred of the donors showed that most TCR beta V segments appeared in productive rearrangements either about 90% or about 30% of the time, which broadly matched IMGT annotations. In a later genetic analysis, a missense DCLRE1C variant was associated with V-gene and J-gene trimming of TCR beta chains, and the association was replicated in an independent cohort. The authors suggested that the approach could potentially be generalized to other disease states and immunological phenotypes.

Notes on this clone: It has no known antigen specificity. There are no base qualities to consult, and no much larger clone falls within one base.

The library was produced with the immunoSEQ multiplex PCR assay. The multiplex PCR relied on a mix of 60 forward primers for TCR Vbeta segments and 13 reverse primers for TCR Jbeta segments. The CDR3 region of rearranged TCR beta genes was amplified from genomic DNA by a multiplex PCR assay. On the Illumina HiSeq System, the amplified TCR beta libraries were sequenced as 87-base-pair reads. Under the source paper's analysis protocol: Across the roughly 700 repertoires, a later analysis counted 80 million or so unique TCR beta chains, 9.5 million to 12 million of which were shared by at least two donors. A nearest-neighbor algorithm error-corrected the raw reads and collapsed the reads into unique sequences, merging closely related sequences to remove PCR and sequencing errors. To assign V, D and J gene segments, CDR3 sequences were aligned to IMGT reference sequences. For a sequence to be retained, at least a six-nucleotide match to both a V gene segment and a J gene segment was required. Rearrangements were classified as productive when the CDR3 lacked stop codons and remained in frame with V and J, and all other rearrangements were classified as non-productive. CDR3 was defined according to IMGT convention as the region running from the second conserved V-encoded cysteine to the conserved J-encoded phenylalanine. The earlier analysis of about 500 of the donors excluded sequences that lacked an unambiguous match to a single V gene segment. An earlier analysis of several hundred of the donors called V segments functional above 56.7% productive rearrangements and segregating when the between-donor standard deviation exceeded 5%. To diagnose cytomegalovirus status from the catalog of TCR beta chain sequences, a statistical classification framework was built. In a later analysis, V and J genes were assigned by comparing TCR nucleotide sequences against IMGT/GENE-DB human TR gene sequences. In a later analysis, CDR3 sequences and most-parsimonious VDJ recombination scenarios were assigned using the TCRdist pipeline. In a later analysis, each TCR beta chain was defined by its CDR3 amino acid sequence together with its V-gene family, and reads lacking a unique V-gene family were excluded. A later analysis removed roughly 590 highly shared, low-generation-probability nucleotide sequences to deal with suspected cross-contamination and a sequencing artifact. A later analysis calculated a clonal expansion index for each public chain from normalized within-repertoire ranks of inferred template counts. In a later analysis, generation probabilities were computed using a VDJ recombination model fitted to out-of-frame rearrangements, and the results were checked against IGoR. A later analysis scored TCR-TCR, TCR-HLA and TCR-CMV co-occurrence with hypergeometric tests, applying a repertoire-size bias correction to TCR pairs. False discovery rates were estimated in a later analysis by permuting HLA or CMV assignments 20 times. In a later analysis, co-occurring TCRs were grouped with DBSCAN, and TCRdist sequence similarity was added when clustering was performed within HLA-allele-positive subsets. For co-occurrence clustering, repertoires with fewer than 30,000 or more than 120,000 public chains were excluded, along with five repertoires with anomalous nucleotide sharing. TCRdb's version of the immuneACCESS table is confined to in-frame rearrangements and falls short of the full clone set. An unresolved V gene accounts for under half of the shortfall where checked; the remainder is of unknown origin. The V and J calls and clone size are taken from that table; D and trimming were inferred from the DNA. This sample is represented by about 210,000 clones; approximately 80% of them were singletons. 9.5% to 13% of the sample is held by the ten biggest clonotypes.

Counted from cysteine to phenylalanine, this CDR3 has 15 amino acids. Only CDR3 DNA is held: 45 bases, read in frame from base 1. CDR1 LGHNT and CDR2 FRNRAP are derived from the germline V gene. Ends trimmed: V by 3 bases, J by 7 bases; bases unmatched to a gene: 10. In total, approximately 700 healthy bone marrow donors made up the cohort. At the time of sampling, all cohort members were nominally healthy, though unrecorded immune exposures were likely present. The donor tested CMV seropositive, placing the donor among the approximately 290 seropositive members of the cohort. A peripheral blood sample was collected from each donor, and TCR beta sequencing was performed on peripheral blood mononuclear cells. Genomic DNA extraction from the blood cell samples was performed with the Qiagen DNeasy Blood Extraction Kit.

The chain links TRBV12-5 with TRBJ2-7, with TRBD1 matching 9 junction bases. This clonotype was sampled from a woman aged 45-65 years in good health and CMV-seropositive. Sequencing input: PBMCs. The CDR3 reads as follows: CASGFLLQGAGEQYF. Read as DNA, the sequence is TGTGCTAGTGGTTTCCTCCTACAGGGGGCGGGAGAGCAGTACTTC.